The 4 T cell receptor beta chains in this list originate from one sample, sequenced in a study of regulatory T cells in long-lasting Graves disease. Investigators prepared the TCR beta libraries by applying iRepertoire HTBI primers and Arm-PCR of CDR3 regions. MiXCR, run by TCRdb on the multiplex PCR reads, gives a single entry per CDR3 protein. The table includes roughly 510,000 distinct CDR3 sequences, roughly 15% detected once. Sample time point: newly diagnosed GD, antithyroid drugs for less than 3 months. PBMC RNA was the source of the TCR library. This sample was also put to use in a study of T cells in Graves' hyperthyroidism and ophthalmopathy.

The starting material was peripheral blood mononuclear cells (PBMCs), obtained at new diagnosis, from a patient treated with antithyroid drugs. Source of these receptors: a man aged 18 to 29 with Graves disease.

In this sample, this clonotype turned up many times. The chain is built from TRBV12-3 or TRBV12-4 and TRBJ2-3; weak D call: TRBD1 (5 bases). This CDR3 is built from 14 residues. V was pared by 7 bases and J by 1 base, with 12 bases between. The CDR3 nucleotides read TGTGCCAGCACTAATCTAGGGGGCACAGATACGCAGTATTTT. Translated: CASTNLGGTDTQYF.

This clonotype was detected a few times. V and J are TRBV28 and TRBJ1-5, with 7 bases that match TRBD1. Germline V gene data show CDR1 as MDHEN and CDR2 as SYDVKM. With V trimmed by 5 bases and J by 7 bases, 8 bases remained unmatched. This CDR3 contains 14 residues. CDR3 in DNA: TGTGCCAGCAGTCCGACAGGGTCCGCCCAGCCCCAGCATTTT. It yields the protein CASSPTGSAQPQHF.

Worth noting for this clonotype: A read error may explain this, as a much larger clone is one base away. The J gene is TRBJ2-7, the V gene TRBV20-1; 8 bases agree with TRBD1. Trimming took 5 bases from V and 3 from J; bases not matched to a gene: 6. There are 13 residues in the CDR3. Per germline, CDR1 DFQATT and CDR2 SNEGSKA (reference sequence). CDR3 loop: CSALRTGFYEQYF. The CDR3, as DNA: TGCAGTGCTCTGCGGACAGGGTTCTACGAGCAGTACTTC.

The table lists this clonotype with a few counts. The V call is TRBV29-1, the J call TRBJ2-1, with 7 positions matching TRBD2. V shed 4 bases, J shed 5 bases, and the junction held 8 bases outside the gene matches. CDR3 length: 14 residues. From germline, CDR1 is SQVTM and CDR2 ANQGSEA. The CDR3 coding sequence is TGCAGCGTTGCTGGGGAGGGGAGCCACAATGAGCAGTTCTTC. Translating it yields CSVAGEGSHNEQFF.